This TCR beta chain originates from a study of cytomegalovirus exposure and HLA in healthy donors (dated by TCRdb to 2016 to 2017). About the study as a whole: According to an earlier analysis of 587 of the donors, about 170 million T cells yielded roughly 100 million unique TCR beta sequences and 276 Gb of sequence data. To study patterns of TCR occurrence, a later analysis re-analyzed previously published TCR beta repertoires from more than 550 donors and added high-resolution HLA genotyping. Among 398 genotyped donors of the cohort, an average of about 240,000 unique TCR beta nucleotide sequences were sequenced per donor, around 20% of them non-productive. The number of donors typed differed by locus, with 629-630 for A, B, C, DRB1 and DQB1, 522 for DQA1, 600 to 610 for DPA1, and some 470 for DPB1. A later genetic analysis took genome-wide SNP genotypes for about 65% of the roughly 670 donors and used that subset as a discovery cohort. In addition to the first cohort of approximately 670 subjects, a separate validation cohort of approximately 130 different subjects was used. To predict cytomegalovirus infection status, the study brought together high-throughput TCR immunosequencing, statistical association of individual TCRs with disease status, and machine learning. The T cell repertoires of around 730 subjects were profiled by immunosequencing and related to cytomegalovirus serostatus. HLA typing included class I and class II loci at four-digit resolution. The genetic ancestry cluster associated with self-reported Caucasian donors included 65% to 90% of the roughly 360 genotyped donors. An early release covering some 640 HLA-typed donors comprised approximately 290 gigabases of sequencing data and 85 million or so unique TCR sequences. The aim of the study was to test whether cataloging public T cell receptors could identify signatures of past pathogen exposure. In an earlier analysis of roughly 580 of the donors, high-throughput TCR beta sequencing was used to judge whether each TCR beta V gene segment behaved as functional or pseudogenic. All discovery cohort repertoires had been generated using a single sequencing platform. Rather than using new phenotypic data, the later analysis identified candidate immune exposures from TCR beta sequences and from how often those sequences occurred across donors. Roughly 5 DR-DQ haplotypes were handled as single units for association and clustering because linkage in the cohort was strong. Alongside the repertoire data, information on donor age, sex, ethnicity and CMV serostatus was compiled.

CDR1 SNHLY and CDR2 FYNNEI are derived from the germline V gene. From its cysteine to its phenylalanine, the CDR3 spans 13 amino acids. Only the CDR3 DNA is retained, 39 bases long and in frame from the first base. The V and J ends are trimmed by 6 bases and 11 bases, leaving 20 bases between them. The library was prepared using the immunoSEQ multiplex PCR assay. The multiplex PCR relied on a mix of 60 forward primers for TCR Vbeta segments and 13 reverse primers for TCR Jbeta segments. The CDR3 region of rearranged TCR beta genes was amplified from genomic DNA with a multiplex PCR assay. The Illumina HiSeq System was used to sequence the amplified TCR beta libraries as 87-base-pair reads. On the study's bioinformatics: A later analysis tallied around 87 million unique TCR beta chains across the 600 to 700 repertoires, and some 12 million of those chains were shared by two or more donors. To remove PCR and sequencing errors, raw reads were error-corrected and collapsed into unique sequences using a nearest-neighbor algorithm that merged closely related sequences. V, D and J gene segments were assigned by aligning CDR3 sequences to IMGT reference sequences. For a sequence to be retained, a match of at least six nucleotides to both a V gene segment and a J gene segment was required. A rearrangement counted as productive if the CDR3 had no stop codons and remained in frame with V and J, and every other rearrangement counted as non-productive. CDR3 was defined according to IMGT convention as the region running from the second conserved V-encoded cysteine to the conserved J-encoded phenylalanine. Sequences without an unambiguous match to a single V gene segment were excluded from the earlier analysis of 450 to 650 of the donors. An earlier analysis of several hundred of the donors classified V segments as functional when productive rearrangements were above 56.7% and as segregating when the standard deviation between donors was above 5%. A statistical classification framework was built to diagnose cytomegalovirus status from the catalog of TCR beta chain sequences. A later analysis assigned V and J genes by comparing TCR nucleotide sequences with IMGT/GENE-DB human TR gene sequences. The TCRdist pipeline was used in a later analysis to assign CDR3 sequences and most-parsimonious VDJ recombination scenarios. A later analysis defined each TCR beta chain by its CDR3 amino acid sequence plus V-gene family, and excluded reads lacking a unique V-gene family. In a later analysis, 450 to 600 highly shared, low-generation-probability nucleotide sequences were removed to address suspected cross-contamination and a sequencing artifact. In a later analysis, a clonal expansion index for each public chain was calculated from normalized within-repertoire ranks of inferred template counts. In a later analysis, generation probabilities were computed with a VDJ recombination model fitted to out-of-frame rearrangements, and the resulting probabilities were checked against IGoR. Hypergeometric tests were used in a later analysis to score TCR-TCR, TCR-HLA and TCR-CMV co-occurrence, with a repertoire-size bias correction applied to the TCR pairs. A later analysis estimated false discovery rates by permuting HLA or CMV assignments 20 times. In a later analysis, co-occurring TCRs were grouped with DBSCAN, and TCRdist sequence similarity was added when clustering was performed within HLA-allele-positive subsets. Repertoires with fewer than 30,000 or more than 120,000 public chains, plus five repertoires with anomalous nucleotide sharing, were excluded from co-occurrence clustering. TCRdb limited this immuneACCESS table to in-frame rearrangements with V and J called. A share of clones is missing; checked studies link under half to unresolved V genes, and the rest is unexplained. That table is the source of V, J and clone size, and D and trimming were worked out from the DNA. In all, the sample holds some 130,000 clones, and approximately 71% of those were seen once. The ten largest make up approximately 2% of the sample.

In total, approximately 610 healthy bone marrow donors made up the cohort. At the time of sampling, all cohort members were nominally healthy, though unrecorded immune exposures were likely present. The donor was CMV seronegative and was included in the group of 352 seronegative cohort members. Each donor provided a peripheral blood sample, and peripheral blood mononuclear cells were used for TCR beta sequencing. The Qiagen DNeasy Blood Extraction Kit was used to extract genomic DNA from the blood cell samples. Details on this clone: It lacks a known antigen. It has no much larger one-base neighbor in the sample; base qualities were not kept.

Results and caveats for the whole study, not just this receptor: A later analysis found that most CMV-associated TCR beta chains appeared HLA-restricted, with HLA associations seemingly driven largely by CMV exposure. Several of the top co-occurrence clusters appeared to be linked to parvovirus B19, influenza, CMV and Epstein-Barr virus, according to a later analysis. Linkage disequilibrium might explain the correlated functional status among segregating V segments, but an unknown experimental factor could not be excluded. The 87-base-pair reads could not distinguish some IMGT-functional V segments, including TRBV6-2 and TRBV6-3, so those segments were excluded. A later genetic analysis associated a missense DCLRE1C variant with V-gene and J-gene trimming of TCR beta chains, and an independent cohort replicated the association. A further reported finding was that TCR beta sequences accurately predicted the HLA-A and HLA-B alleles for most subjects in the first cohort. Only TCR beta chains were sequenced in this cohort, and the absence of alpha or paired-chain data limited detectable features. Because counts were too low, under 20 rarely observed V segments, including chromosome 9 orphons, were left out of the earlier analysis of a few hundred of the donors. According to a later genetic analysis, donors in an Asian-associated ancestry cluster had fewer N-insertions in productive TCRs than the approximately 670-donor mean. It was suggested by the authors that the approach could potentially be generalized to other disease states and immunological phenotypes. Across donors, most TCR sequences were observed very rarely, whereas some public TCRs were present in many individuals. When HLA alleles, especially DR and DQ, strongly co-occurred, TCR associations were difficult to assign to individual alleles. In an earlier analysis of 500 to 650 of the donors, most TCR beta V segments appeared in productive rearrangements about 90% or about 30% of the time, broadly matching IMGT annotations. According to a later analysis, TCR association rates differed among HLA loci, with DRB1 alleles showing the most associated TCRs and HLA-C alleles showing the fewest. A later analysis found that HLA-associated TCR beta chains were more clonally expanded and had lower generation probabilities than equally common non-associated chains. A cluster of highly shared sequence variants was judged likely to be a technical artifact of the sequencing pipeline. In vitro tests confirmed that three of the cytomegalovirus-associated TCR beta chains recognize cytomegalovirus antigens. The classifier was reported to diagnose cytomegalovirus status with high specificity and sensitivity in both the original and validation cohorts. Immune exposure information for the cohort was limited to CMV serostatus. HLA typing was unavailable for some donors at each locus, so association tests used only the typed subset. Roughly uniform sequencing depth across donors was assumed in presence/absence analyses, although this assumption may not hold. In a later analysis, some 17,000 TCR beta sequences were associated with specific HLA alleles at a false discovery rate of 0.05. A total of about 180 TCR beta chains were listed by the study as associated with cytomegalovirus.

The sequence is built from TRBV2 and TRBJ2-7; TRBD1 could be the D gene, as 9 bases match. The sequence derives from a man aged 25 to 45 in good health and CMV-seronegative. The sample comprised PBMCs. Here is the DNA: TGTGCCAGCAGCACCAACAGGGGGCGGGGGGAGTACTTC. This gives the protein CASSTNRGRGEYF.